This TCR beta chain was recovered during a study of blood T cell repertoires in COVID-19. Study-level background: Sites across the United States, Italy and Spain contributed samples from acute and convalescent COVID-19. T cells, B-cell-depleted T cells, or PBMCs supplied cDNA or gDNA.

CDR1 LGHDT and CDR2 YNNKEL come from the germline V gene (reference sequence). CDR3 length: 16 residues. Unmatched junction bases numbered 7, after V lost 4 bases and J lost 5 bases. Methods used by the authors: Estimated nucleated cell counts came from reference gene primer amplification. Method: immunoSEQ multiplex PCR; TCRdb's copy keeps in-frame clones and lacks some. Clonal size and the V and J genes are those of that table, whereas D and trimming came from the DNA. The repertoire consists of 400,000 to 550,000 clones, with roughly 91% occurring once and the leading ten covering roughly 4%. J is TRBJ2-5 and V is TRBV3-1 (or the pseudogene TRBV3-2); 13 nucleotides align to TRBD2. This sequence originates from a woman aged 25 to 39 with acute or convalescent COVID-19. Specimen: peripheral blood. CDR3 amino acids: CASSPWTSGGGETQYF. The CDR3 DNA sequence: TGTGCCAGCAGCCCATGGACTAGCGGGGGTGGGGAGACCCAGTACTTC.